The 15 T cell receptor beta chains given below trace back to one sample, sequenced in a study of early T cells in non-severe SARS-CoV-2 infection. TCRdb called the 5' RACE reads again in MiXCR, with one record for every CDR3 protein. The table includes about 76,000 distinct CDR3 sequences, about 14% detected once. The source material was whole blood. The receptors come from an adult who was a healthcare worker with PCR-confirmed SARS-CoV-2 infection or an uninfected control (not recorded which).

This chain's CDR3 is CASTPDRGYGNTIYF. The CDR3 region has the DNA TGTGCCAGCACCCCGGACAGGGGGTATGGAAACACCATATATTTT. The V and J genes are TRBV12-3 or TRBV12-4 and TRBJ1-3; TRBD1 aligns across 10 bases. J gave up 3 bases and V 7 bases, and 6 bases lay outside the gene matches. CDR3 length: 15 residues.

This clonotype came up a few times. The chain employs TRBV7-6 and TRBJ1-2, with D maybe TRBD1 (5 bases). V lost 6 bases, J lost 6 bases, and 14 bases lay in between. Per germline, CDR1 SGHVS and CDR2 FNYEAQ. CDR3 length: 13 residues. The CDR3 protein is CASSHTTEHGYTF. In DNA form, the CDR3 reads TGTGCCAGCAGTCACACGACAGAACATGGCTACACCTTC.

This clonotype showed up just a few times. This chain joins TRBV20-1 and TRBJ2-1; TRBD2 matches 7 bases. The length of the CDR3 is 17 residues. CDR1 is DFQATT and CDR2 is SNEGSKA in the germline V gene (reference sequence). V lost 3 bases, J lost 3 bases, and 14 bases stayed unmatched. The CDR3 DNA reads as TGCAGTGCTAGTGGGGAGGCCGGGGAGCGGGGCTACAATGAGCAGTTCTTC. Amino acids: CSASGEAGERGYNEQFF.

The J gene is TRBJ2-1, the V gene TRBV27, with D possibly being TRBD2 (6 bases). Germline-derived CDR1 and CDR2 are MNHEY and SMNVEV (reference sequence). Trimming stripped 1 base from V and 8 bases from J, with 9 bases between. The CDR3 extends over 13 amino acids. The CDR3 coding sequence is TGTGCCAGCAGTTTATTTTGGGGGGATGAGCAGTTCTTC. This codes for CASSLFWGDEQFF.

This clonotype appeared a few times. V gene TRBV28 combines with J gene TRBJ1-1, with 8 bases matching TRBD1. V was clipped by 2 bases and J by 5 bases; unmatched bases: 7. CDR3 length: 15 amino acids. CDR1 and CDR2 (germline): MDHEN, SYDVKM. The CDR3 loop reads CASSLPQGERTEAFF. The CDR3 nucleotides read TGTGCCAGCAGTTTACCACAGGGGGAGAGAACTGAAGCTTTCTTT. Full variable domain (outside the CDR3, taken from reference TRBV28 and TRBJ1-1): DVKVTQSSRYLVKRTGEKVFLECVQDMDHENMFWYRQDPGLGLRLIYFSYDVKMKEKGDIPEGYSVSREKKERFSLILESASTNQTSMYLCASSLPQGERTEAFFGQGTRLTVV.

This clonotype has just a few counts. The CDR3 is CASSGGTFAGNTIYF. The CDR3 coding sequence is TGTGCCAGCAGCGGCGGGACTTTCGCTGGAAACACCATATATTTT. The chain carries TRBV5-5 and TRBJ1-3; weak D call: TRBD1 (5 bases). The CDR3 runs 15 residues. Looked up from germline, CDR1 is SGHKS and CDR2 is YYEKEE (reference sequence). Trimming left V 4 bases short and J 2 bases short, with 13 bases between.

This clonotype was observed at least ten times. The chain employs TRBV12-3 or TRBV12-4 and TRBJ2-7, with 8 bases aligning to TRBD2. The CDR3 sequence is 13 residues long. V was pared by 5 bases and J by 5 bases, with 5 bases of the junction left unmatched. The CDR3 nucleotides are TGTGCCAGCAGTAGGACTAGCAGCCACGAGCAGTACTTC. Translating gives CASSRTSSHEQYF.

The sample holds a few counts of this clonotype. The chain carries TRBV7-9 and TRBJ2-3, with D perhaps TRBD2 (5 bases). V was trimmed by 3 bases and J by 0 bases, leaving 10 bases between them. CDR3 length: 15 residues. Germline values: CDR1 SEHNR, CDR2 FQNEAQ (reference sequence). The CDR3 sequence is CASSFEGVSTDTQYF. The CDR3 coding sequence is TGTGCCAGCAGCTTTGAGGGAGTGAGCACAGATACGCAGTATTTT.

This clonotype was seen more than once but under ten times. The chain uses TRBV5-1 and TRBJ1-1, with D perhaps matching TRBD1 (5 bases). Trimming cost V 2 bases and J 4 bases, with 9 bases left between them. CDR1 SGHRS and CDR2 YFSETQ come from the germline V gene. The CDR3 sequence is 13 residues long. Here the CDR3 DNA reads TGCGCCAGCAGCTTTGGGACGTCCACTGAAGCTTTCTTT. As protein: CASSFGTSTEAFF.

This chain connects TRBV6-2 or TRBV6-3 to TRBJ2-1; no firm D call. Trimming removed 8 bases at V and 10 bases at J, with 18 bases between. Germline V gene lookup returns CDR1 MNHEY and CDR2 SVGEGT. This CDR3 is built from 13 residues. The CDR3 DNA reads TGTGCCAGCGAGTGGGCTGGTAAGGACGAGCAGTTCTTC. It specifies CASEWAGKDEQFF.

This clonotype was counted many times. The CDR3 loop reads CSVDLGLAGLQETQYF. The CDR3 coding sequence is TGCAGCGTTGACCTTGGACTAGCGGGGCTTCAAGAGACCCAGTACTTC. The chain joins TRBV29-1 to TRBJ2-5, with 12 bases that match TRBD2. The CDR3 totals 16 residues. CDR1 is SQVTM, CDR2 ANQGSEA, per germline. The V segment lost 3 bases and the J segment 2 bases; nucleotides outside the gene matches: 7.

The table lists this clonotype with a few counts. J is TRBJ2-1 and V is TRBV20-1, with D possibly being TRBD2 (6 bases). CDR1 and CDR2 from the germline V gene are DFQATT and SNEGSKA (reference sequence). The CDR3 has 14 amino acids. V gave up 0 bases and J gave up 8 bases, with 14 bases separating them. The CDR3 is CSARDLTGAHEQFF. The CDR3 DNA sequence: TGCAGTGCTAGAGATCTGACGGGAGCGCATGAGCAGTTCTTC.

This clonotype was seen more than once but under ten times. The chain carries TRBV7-6 and TRBJ2-7; 7 bases are a match to TRBD1. The CDR3 has 15 residues. V gave up 5 bases and J gave up 0 bases; unmatched junction bases: 7. Per germline, CDR1 SGHVS and CDR2 FNYEAQ. The CDR3 DNA reads TGTGCCAGCAGCACCGACAGGGCTGGCTCCTACGAGCAGTACTTC. Translating gives CASSTDRAGSYEQYF.

V is TRBV7-9 and J is TRBJ2-1; D may match TRBD1 or TRBD2 (5 bases each). Germline V CDR1 and CDR2: SEHNR, FQNEAQ (reference sequence). This CDR3 is 14 amino acids long. V lost 5 bases, J lost 7 bases, and 15 bases lay in between. Here the CDR3 DNA reads TGTGCCAGCAGCCCCAATGTGAGGGGTAATGAGCAGTTCTTC. Translation gives CASSPNVRGNEQFF.

In its sample, this clonotype was seen a few times. The gene calls are TRBV7-9 and TRBJ1-2, with D unresolved. V lost 4 bases, J lost 3 bases, and 9 bases lay in between. Germline V CDR1 and CDR2: SEHNR, FQNEAQ (reference sequence). The CDR3 has 13 amino acids. CDR3 protein: CASSSPGDYGYTF. The CDR3 region has the DNA TGTGCCAGCAGCTCCCCAGGCGACTATGGCTACACCTTC.